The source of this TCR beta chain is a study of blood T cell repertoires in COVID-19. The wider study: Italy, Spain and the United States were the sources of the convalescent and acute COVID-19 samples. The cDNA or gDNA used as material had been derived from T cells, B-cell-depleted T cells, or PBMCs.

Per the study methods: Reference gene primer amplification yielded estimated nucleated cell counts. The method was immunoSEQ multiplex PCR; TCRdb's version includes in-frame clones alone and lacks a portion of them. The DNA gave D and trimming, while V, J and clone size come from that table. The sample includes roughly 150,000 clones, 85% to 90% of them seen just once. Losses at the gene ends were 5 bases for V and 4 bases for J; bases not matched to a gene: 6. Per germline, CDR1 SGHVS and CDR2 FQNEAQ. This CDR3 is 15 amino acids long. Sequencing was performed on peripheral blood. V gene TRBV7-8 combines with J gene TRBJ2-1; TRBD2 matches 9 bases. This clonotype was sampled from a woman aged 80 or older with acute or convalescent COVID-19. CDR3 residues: CASSASGDLYNEQFF. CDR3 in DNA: TGTGCCAGCAGCGCTAGCGGGGATCTATACAATGAGCAGTTCTTC. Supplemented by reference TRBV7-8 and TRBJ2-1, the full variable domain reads GAGVSQSPRYKVAKRGQDVALRCDPISGHVSLFWYQQALGQGPEFLTYFQNEAQLDKSGLPSDRFFAERPEGSVSTLKIQRTQQEDSAVYLCASSASGDLYNEQFFGPGTRLTVL.